What follows is one TCR beta chain and its context. Its antigen is unidentified. The data were obtained in a study of Ad26.COV2.S vaccination and SARS-CoV-2 variants. About the study: The Ad26.COV2.S arm of the COV1001 trial was where the donor was placed. Overall study findings and caveats: An underestimation of total T cell responses may have resulted from the TCR breadth and depth analyses.

Specified treatment: around 19 received Ad26.COV2.S at low or high dose, single or two shots; 5 received placebo; per-sample allocation not given. Sampling happened 63 days after the first vaccine or placebo injection. Vaccination used an Ad26 vector expressing Wuhan-strain SARS-CoV-2 spike. Germline assignment: CDR1 MNHEY and CDR2 SVGAGI. There are 13 residues in the CDR3. V was shortened by 2 bases and J by 8 bases, with 10 bases between the two germline ends. TCRdb's table, derived via immunoSEQ multiplex PCR, lists solely in-frame clones and lacks some. The repertoire holds about 320,000 clones, 85% seen once, with 2% to 2.5% in the top ten.

The sequence came from a person between 18 and 60 years old who received the Ad26.COV2.S COVID-19 vaccine or a placebo. This sequence joins TRBV6-5 and TRBJ2-1; D gene uncertain. The sequencing used peripheral blood, collected in a trial of Ad26.COV2.S vaccine versus placebo. CDR3 residues: CASSYDRAHEQFF. The CDR3 DNA follows: TGTGCCAGCAGTTACGACCGTGCCCATGAGCAGTTCTTC.